This entry lists 10 T cell receptor beta chains sequenced from one sample in a study of blood T cell repertoires in COVID-19. Sequenced by immunoSEQ multiplex PCR; TCRdb stores in-frame clones only, minus some. The sample includes about 86,000 clones, about 89% seen only once; the top ten take more than 0.95%. The sequenced sample was PBMCs or T cells enriched from blood (not recorded which). The receptors derive from a woman in her forties or fifties with acute COVID-19.

The V call is TRBV19, the J call TRBJ1-2; 10 bases are a match to TRBD1. The CDR3 consists of 14 residues. Germline V lookup: CDR1 LNHDA, CDR2 SQIVND (reference sequence). The junction had 5 bases not matched to a gene; V was cut back by 6 bases and J by 4 bases. CDR3: CASRDRDRGYGYTF. Here the CDR3 DNA reads TGTGCCAGTAGGGACCGGGACAGGGGCTATGGCTACACCTTC.

The chain joins TRBV6-2 or TRBV6-3 to TRBJ2-3; D ambiguous. The CDR3 has 13 residues. Trimming removed 2 bases from V and 3 bases from J, with 6 bases in between. Germline loops: CDR1 MNHEY, CDR2 SVGEGT. This chain's CDR3 is CASSYPETDTQYF. The CDR3 coding sequence is TGTGCCAGCAGTTACCCGGAGACAGATACGCAGTATTTT.

The chain couples TRBV6-5 to TRBJ1-4; perhaps TRBD1 as D (5 bases). Trimming removed 6 bases from V and 3 bases from J, with 14 bases in between. There are 15 residues in the CDR3. Germline CDR1 is MNHEY and CDR2 is SVGAGI. CDR3 loop: CASRTGGTANEKLFF. The CDR3 DNA reads TGTGCCAGCAGGACGGGAGGGACGGCTAATGAAAAACTGTTTTTT.

This chain joins TRBV7-9 and TRBJ2-7, with a tentative D call TRBD1 (5 bases). CDR3 size: 13 residues. Germline CDR1 is SEHNR and CDR2 is FQNEAQ (reference sequence). V lost 3 bases and J lost 3, with 9 bases in between. The CDR3 DNA follows: TGTGCCAGCAGCTTCTCAGGGAACTACGAGCAGTACTTC. Amino acids: CASSFSGNYEQYF.

The rearrangement links TRBV5-4 to TRBJ2-1; 14 bases align to TRBD2. The germline V gene encodes CDR1 SGHNT and CDR2 YYREEE (reference sequence). The CDR3 runs 17 residues. V trimming: 4 bases; J trimming: 8 bases; junction bases outside the gene matches: 11. CDR3 residues: CASSKTSGTSGSDEQFF. The DNA of the CDR3 is TGTGCCAGCAGCAAGACATCCGGGACTAGCGGGAGTGATGAGCAGTTCTTC.

This chain links TRBV9 with TRBJ2-7, with 8 nucleotides matching TRBD2. The junction had 13 bases not matched to a gene; V was cut back by 4 bases and J by 7 bases. The CDR3 extends over 15 amino acids. Germline V gene data show CDR1 as SGDLS and CDR2 as YYNGEE. The CDR3 DNA is TGTGCCAGCAGCCCAGAGGGACTAGATTCGGGGGAGCAGTACTTC. It specifies CASSPEGLDSGEQYF.

The V gene is TRBV19, the J gene TRBJ1-3; D gene ambiguous. CDR1 is LNHDA, CDR2 SQIVND, per germline (reference sequence). Trimming took off 7 bases at V and 0 bases at J, with 7 bases between the two ends. The CDR3 loop spans 13 amino acids. This chain's CDR3 is CASTSNSGNTIYF. CDR3 DNA: TGTGCCAGTACGAGTAACTCTGGAAACACCATATATTTT. The complete variable domain, with remaining parts taken from reference TRBV19 and TRBJ1-3, reads DGGITQSPKYLFRKEGQNVTLSCEQNLNHDAMYWYRQDPGQGLRLIYYSQIVNDFQKGDIAEGYSVSREKKESFPLTVTSAQKNPTAFYLCASTSNSGNTIYFGEGSWLTVV.

V gene TRBV5-8 combines with J gene TRBJ2-7, with 7 bases that match TRBD2. The CDR3 is 14 residues long. J was trimmed by 4 bases and V by 6 bases; bases with no gene match: 10. The germline gives CDR1 SGHTS, CDR2 YDEGEE. The CDR3 DNA is TGTGCCAGCATTACACCGGGACTACAATACGAGCAGTACTTC. Amino acids: CASITPGLQYEQYF.

The chain is built from TRBV5-1 and TRBJ2-1, with D possibly being TRBD2 (6 bases). Germline CDR1 and CDR2: SGHRS and YFSETQ. The ends were cut back, 3 bases at V and 8 bases at J, with 18 bases in the middle. The CDR3 loop spans 15 amino acids. CDR3 amino acids: CASSSVTGAGDEQFF. CDR3 nucleotides: TGCGCCAGCAGCTCGGTAACGGGAGCTGGCGATGAGCAGTTCTTC. The variable domain in full, with the rest retrieved from reference TRBV5-1 and TRBJ2-1, is KAGVTQTPRYLIKTRGQQVTLSCSPISGHRSVSWYQQTPGQGLQFLFEYFSETQRNKGNFPGRFSGRQFSNSRSEMNVSTLELGDSALYLCASSSVTGAGDEQFFGPGTRLTVL.

The chain uses TRBV19 and TRBJ2-5; D not resolved. Trimming took off 3 bases at V and 2 bases at J, with 13 bases between the two ends. CDR3 length: 15 amino acids. CDR1 is LNHDA and CDR2 is SQIVND in the germline V gene (reference sequence). CDR3 in amino acids: CASSIWSDHQETQYF. CDR3 nucleotide sequence: TGTGCCAGTAGTATTTGGAGCGACCATCAAGAGACCCAGTACTTC.